Presented here are 4 T cell receptor beta chains from one specimen sequenced in a study of tumor-infiltrating lymphocytes in primary liver carcinoma. Joint extraction of RNA and DNA used roughly 19-31 mg of bulk tissue that was unsorted. Priming with a constant-region primer yielded TCR beta cDNA from about 480 ng total RNA. Three-round nested multiplex PCR performed with slightly modified ARM-PCR produced the TCR beta libraries. Running 9 to 10 cycles apiece, the first two PCR rounds relied on TRBV1-TRBV30 forward primers together with a C-beta reverse primer. One entry per CDR3 protein results from TCRdb running MiXCR on the multiplex PCR reads. The sample shows about 100,000 distinct CDR3 sequences, approximately 70% of them seen only once. Sequencing was performed on liver tumor tissue from sampling region 2. Sample subset: tumor region T2, inferior pole. The source of these receptors is a woman aged 55-69 years with primary liver carcinoma and hepatitis B virus infection.

Points on this clonotype: The germline gene is not matched at one end of the junction; a read error may be the cause. The V and J genes are TRBV11-2 and TRBJ2-1, with 11 bases that match TRBD2. CDR1 is SGHAT, CDR2 FQNNGV, per germline. The CDR3 has 14 amino acids. The CDR3 nucleotides read TGTGTCAGCAGCTTAGCGGGAGGGCCGCCTGACCAGTTCTTC. This gives the protein CVSSLAGGPPDQFF.

A remark on this clonotype: Relative to the germline gene, one junction end is altered; a read error may explain this. This sequence joins TRBV5-5 and TRBJ2-4; no firm D call. This CDR3 is built from 15 residues. Germline CDR1 is SGHKS and CDR2 is YYEKEE (reference sequence). In DNA, the CDR3 is TGTGCCAGCAGCTTTGGGAACTTAGCCAAAAACGTTCAGTACTTC. It translates to CASSFGNLAKNVQYF.

Notes on this clonotype: A read error is possible here, since a much larger clone lies one base away. The chain joins TRBV5-1 to TRBJ2-7; weak D call: TRBD2 (6 bases). This CDR3 has 15 amino acids. Trimming shortened V by 6 bases and J by 3 bases, and 19 bases separated the two germline ends. Germline CDR1 reads SGHRS; CDR2 reads YFSETQ. In DNA, the CDR3 is TGCGCCAGCAACCGACTAGGTCTTAAAGACTACGAGCAGTACTTC. Protein sequence: CASNRLGLKDYEQYF.

This clonotype was seen a handful of times. V is TRBV7-3 and J is TRBJ1-5; D perhaps matches TRBD1 (5 bases). Germline V gene lookup returns CDR1 SGHTA and CDR2 FQGTGA. V lost 4 bases and J 6 bases, leaving 10 bases between the germline ends. This CDR3 is 13 amino acids long. CDR3 in amino acids: CASSSGPRQPQHF. The CDR3 DNA reads as TGTGCCAGCAGCTCGGGACCCCGTCAGCCCCAGCATTTT.